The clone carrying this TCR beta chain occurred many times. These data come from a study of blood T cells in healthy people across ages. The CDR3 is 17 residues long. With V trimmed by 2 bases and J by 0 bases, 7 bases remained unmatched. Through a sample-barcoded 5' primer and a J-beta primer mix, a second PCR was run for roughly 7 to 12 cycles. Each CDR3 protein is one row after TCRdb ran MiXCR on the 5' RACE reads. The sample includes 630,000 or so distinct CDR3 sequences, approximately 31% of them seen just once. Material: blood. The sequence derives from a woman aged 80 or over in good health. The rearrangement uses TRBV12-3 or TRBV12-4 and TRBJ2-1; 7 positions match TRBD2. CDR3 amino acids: CASSLRASGSSYNEQFF. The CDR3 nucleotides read TGTGCCAGCAGTTTAAGGGCTAGCGGCAGCTCCTACAATGAGCAGTTCTTC.